These 17 T cell receptor beta chains came from one sample sequenced in a study of cytomegalovirus exposure and HLA in healthy donors. PCR involved 60 Vbeta and 13 Jbeta primers. Clones were sequenced by immunoSEQ multiplex PCR, and TCRdb holds only the in-frame ones, with some missing. The sample lists 90,000 to 130,000 clones, around 85% occurring once. The material sequenced was PBMCs. Receptors originate from a man between 35 and 55 years old in good health and CMV-seronegative.

The chain's CDR3 is CASSRQVLLGNTEAFF. CDR3 DNA sequence: TGTGCCAGCAGCAGACAGGTCCTCTTGGGGAACACTGAAGCTTTCTTT. The chain links TRBV5-4 to TRBJ1-1; TRBD1 is a possible D gene (6 bases). The V gene lost 4 bases and the J gene lost 1 base, with 17 bases spanning the gap. Germline V CDR1 and CDR2: SGHNT, YYREEE (reference sequence). This CDR3 spans 16 amino acids.

The rearrangement links TRBV6-1 to TRBJ1-4; tentative D call: TRBD1 (6 bases). Germline V lookup: CDR1 MNHNS, CDR2 SASEGT. V was clipped by 4 bases and J by 2 bases, with 17 bases between them. The CDR3 loop spans 17 amino acids. The CDR3 sequence: CASSAIQGSTTNEKLFF. The CDR3 DNA sequence: TGTGCCAGCAGTGCCATACAGGGATCAACGACTAATGAAAAACTGTTTTTT.

The chain uses TRBV7-2 and TRBJ1-3; D is undetermined. V lost 5 bases and J lost 0, with 11 bases in between. CDR1 and CDR2 (germline): SGHTA, FQGNSA. CDR3 length: 15 residues. CDR3 in amino acids: CASSQDGSSGNTIYF. In nucleotides, the CDR3 is TGTGCCAGCAGCCAGGACGGGAGCTCTGGAAACACCATATATTTT.

The J gene is TRBJ1-6, the V gene TRBV27; tentatively, D is TRBD1 (5 bases). V lost 7 bases and J 10 bases, leaving 17 bases between the germline ends. CDR1 is MNHEY and CDR2 is SMNVEV in the germline V gene (reference sequence). The CDR3 spans 14 residues. The CDR3: CASNVGGVGSPLHF. The CDR3 nucleotides are TGTGCCAGCAACGTTGGAGGGGTAGGATCACCCCTCCACTTT.

This clone was observed a handful of times. The chain has TRBV5-1 and TRBJ2-2; no reliable D call. This CDR3 has 14 amino acids. V shed 1 base and J shed 3 bases, with 7 bases lying between them. Germline values: CDR1 SGHRS, CDR2 YFSETQ. The CDR3 sequence is CASSLSADTGELFF. The CDR3 coding sequence is TGCGCCAGCAGCTTGTCGGCGGACACCGGGGAGCTGTTTTTT.

The V and J genes are TRBV28 and TRBJ1-2, with D unclear. This CDR3 spans 15 amino acids. The V end lost 5 bases, the J end lost 0 bases, and 13 bases lay between the germline ends. Germline V CDR1 and CDR2: MDHEN, SYDVKM. CDR3 in DNA: TGTGCCAGCAGTCTGTCGGGGAAAACTAACTATGGCTACACCTTC. Its translation is CASSLSGKTNYGYTF.

The V and J genes are TRBV5-1 and TRBJ1-1; tentative D call: TRBD1 (6 bases). CDR1 and CDR2 (germline): SGHRS, YFSETQ. The CDR3 covers 15 residues. Between the trimmed V and J ends, which lost 7 bases and 0 bases, there was a span of 16 bases. CDR3 residues: CASSVGGTMNTEAFF. In DNA, the CDR3 is TGCGCCAGCTCCGTTGGGGGCACCATGAACACTGAAGCTTTCTTT.

The chain has TRBV7-9 and TRBJ1-2; D is unclear. Per the germline V gene, CDR1 is SEHNR and CDR2 is FQNEAQ (reference sequence). This CDR3 comprises 13 residues. Between the trimmed V and J ends, which lost 0 bases and 4 bases, there was a span of 6 bases. The CDR3 nucleotides read TGTGCCAGCAGCTTAGCCCGGGTCTATGGCTACACCTTC. Encoded protein: CASSLARVYGYTF. Based on the CDR3 plus reference TRBV7-9 and TRBJ1-2, the full variable domain is DTGVSQNPRHKITKRGQNVTFRCDPISEHNRLYWYRQTLGQGPEFLTYFQNEAQLEKSRLLSDRFSAERPKGSFSTLEIQRTEQGDSAMYLCASSLARVYGYTFGSGTRLTVV.

This clone came up once. This chain links TRBV5-1 with TRBJ1-2; 7 bases fit TRBD1. Trimming at V came to 0 bases and at J to 0 bases, leaving 2 bases not matched to a gene. The CDR3 sequence is 15 residues long. Germline V lookup: CDR1 SGHRS, CDR2 YFSETQ. The CDR3 sequence: CASSLGDSTNYGYTF. CDR3 sequence (DNA): TGCGCCAGCAGCTTGGGGGACAGCACTAACTATGGCTACACCTTC.

This clone has a single count. The gene calls are TRBV28 and TRBJ1-3; no reliable D call. Germline-derived CDR1 and CDR2 are MDHEN and SYDVKM. The CDR3 is 15 amino acids. V lost 4 bases and J lost 0, with 10 bases in between. The CDR3 DNA reads TGTGCCAGCAGTTCCGTCGGGTTCTCTGGAAACACCATATATTTT. This codes for CASSSVGFSGNTIYF. The variable domain in full, with the rest retrieved from reference TRBV28 and TRBJ1-3, is DVKVTQSSRYLVKRTGEKVFLECVQDMDHENMFWYRQDPGLGLRLIYFSYDVKMKEKGDIPEGYSVSREKKERFSLILESASTNQTSMYLCASSSVGFSGNTIYFGEGSWLTVV.

In DNA, the CDR3 is TGTGCCAGCAGTTTATCCGTAGGACAGTTGAACACTGAAGCTTTCTTT. Translating gives CASSLSVGQLNTEAFF. The chain links TRBV28 to TRBJ1-1; possible D gene TRBD1, 6 bases. CDR1 and CDR2 (germline): MDHEN, SYDVKM. The CDR3 covers 16 residues. With 1 base removed from V and 0 bases from J, the gap between germline ends came to 12 bases.

The chain recombines TRBV6-5 with TRBJ1-1; 9 nucleotides match TRBD1. The CDR3 covers 13 residues. V gave up 5 bases and J gave up 10 bases; unmatched junction bases: 8. Germline CDR1 MNHEY, CDR2 SVGAGI. CDR3 in amino acids: CASSTGTGRRAFF. CDR3 coding DNA: TGTGCCAGCAGTACTGGGACAGGGCGGCGAGCTTTCTTT.

This clone was seen only a few times. This chain connects TRBV30 to TRBJ2-3; TRBD2 matches 7 bases. The CDR3 runs to 12 residues. Trimming cost V 8 bases and J 1 base; bases outside gene matches: 3. CDR1 and CDR2 from the germline V gene are GTSNPN and SVGIG (reference sequence). The DNA for the CDR3 is TGTGCCGAGAGCGGGGGCACAGATACGCAGTATTTT. This encodes CAESGGTDTQYF.

The rearrangement uses TRBV14 and TRBJ1-1, with a weak D call TRBD1 (5 bases). CDR3 size: 15 residues. Trimming removed 4 bases at V and 4 bases at J, with 16 bases between. Germline V gene lookup returns CDR1 SGHDN and CDR2 FVKESK. The CDR3 spells CASSPLLGGSTEAFF. The CDR3 nucleotides read TGTGCCAGCAGCCCCCTCCTCGGGGGGAGCACTGAAGCTTTCTTT.

This clone was counted between two and nine times. This chain links TRBV29-1 with TRBJ1-1; 7 positions match TRBD1. J gave up 1 base and V 4 bases, and 0 bases lay outside the gene matches. CDR3 length equals 12 residues. From germline, CDR1 is SQVTM and CDR2 ANQGSEA. The CDR3 DNA reads TGCAGCGTTGGGACAGGGAACACTGAAGCTTTCTTT. Translation: CSVGTGNTEAFF.

This clone has a handful of counts. The chain combines TRBV5-1 with TRBJ1-4; D possibly corresponds to TRBD1 (6 bases). Between the trimmed V and J ends, which lost 1 base and 5 bases, there was a span of 12 bases. This CDR3 has 15 amino acids. Germline CDR1 reads SGHRS; CDR2 reads YFSETQ. The CDR3: CASSLRAGENEKLFF. The CDR3 nucleotides are TGCGCCAGCAGCTTGAGGGCAGGGGAGAATGAAAAACTGTTTTTT.

This rearrangement joins TRBV5-4 to TRBJ2-1; 12 nucleotides align to TRBD2. The junction had 6 bases not matched to a gene; V was cut back by 3 bases and J by 2 bases. Looked up from germline, CDR1 is SGHNT and CDR2 is YYREEE (reference sequence). CDR3 size: 17 residues. CDR3: CASSSPSSGGAYNEQFF. CDR3 DNA sequence: TGTGCCAGCAGCTCGCCGTCTAGCGGGGGGGCCTACAATGAGCAGTTCTTC.